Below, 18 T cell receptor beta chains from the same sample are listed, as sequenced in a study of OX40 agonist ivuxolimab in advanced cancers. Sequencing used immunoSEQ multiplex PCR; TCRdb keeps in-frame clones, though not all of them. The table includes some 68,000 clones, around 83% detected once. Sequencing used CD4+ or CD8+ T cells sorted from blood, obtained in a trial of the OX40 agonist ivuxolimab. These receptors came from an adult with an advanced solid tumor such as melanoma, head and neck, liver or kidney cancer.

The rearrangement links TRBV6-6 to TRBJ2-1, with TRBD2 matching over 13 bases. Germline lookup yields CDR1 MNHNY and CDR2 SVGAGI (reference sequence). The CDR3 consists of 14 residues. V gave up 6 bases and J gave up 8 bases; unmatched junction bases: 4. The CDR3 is CASRLAGGPHEQFF. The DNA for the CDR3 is TGTGCCAGCAGACTAGCGGGAGGGCCCCATGAGCAGTTCTTC.

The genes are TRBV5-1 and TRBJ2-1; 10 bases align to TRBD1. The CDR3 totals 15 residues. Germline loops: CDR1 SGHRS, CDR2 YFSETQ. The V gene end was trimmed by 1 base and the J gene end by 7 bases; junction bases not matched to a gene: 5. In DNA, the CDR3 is TGCGCCAGCAGCTTGAGACAGGGGGCACGGAATGAGCAGTTCTTC. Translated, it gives CASSLRQGARNEQFF.

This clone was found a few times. CDR3 bases: TGTGCCAGCAGCTTAGAGGCGAACCCCGGGACCGGGGAGCTGTTTTTT. Translation: CASSLEANPGTGELFF. The chain joins TRBV7-6 to TRBJ2-2; D ambiguous. V was trimmed by 1 base and J by 5 bases, leaving 14 bases between them. CDR1 is SGHVS and CDR2 is FNYEAQ in the germline V gene. CDR3 length equals 16 residues.

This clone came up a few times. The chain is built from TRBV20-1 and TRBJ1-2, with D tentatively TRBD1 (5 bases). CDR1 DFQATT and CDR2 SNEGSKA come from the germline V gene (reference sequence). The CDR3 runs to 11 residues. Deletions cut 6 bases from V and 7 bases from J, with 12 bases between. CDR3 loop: CSAPGRGGYTF. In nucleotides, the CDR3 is TGCAGTGCGCCAGGGAGAGGTGGCTACACCTTC.

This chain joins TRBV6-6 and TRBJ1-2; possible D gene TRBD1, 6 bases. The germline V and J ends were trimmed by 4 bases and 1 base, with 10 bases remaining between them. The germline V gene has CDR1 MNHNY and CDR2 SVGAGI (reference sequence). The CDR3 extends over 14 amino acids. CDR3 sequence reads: CASSWEGGNYGYTF. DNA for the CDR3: TGTGCCAGCAGTTGGGAGGGGGGTAACTATGGCTACACCTTC.

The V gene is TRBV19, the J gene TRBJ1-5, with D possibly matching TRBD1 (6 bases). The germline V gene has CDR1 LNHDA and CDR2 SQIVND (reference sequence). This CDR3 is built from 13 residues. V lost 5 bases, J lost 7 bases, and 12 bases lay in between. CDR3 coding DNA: TGTGCCAGTAGTTCAGGGGTGCGGCAGCCCCAGCATTTT. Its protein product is CASSSGVRQPQHF.

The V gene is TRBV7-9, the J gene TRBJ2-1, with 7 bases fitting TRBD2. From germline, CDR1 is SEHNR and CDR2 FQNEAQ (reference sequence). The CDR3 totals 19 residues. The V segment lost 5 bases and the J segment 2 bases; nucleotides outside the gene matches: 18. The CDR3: CASSPSRSGLSLTYNEQFF. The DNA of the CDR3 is TGTGCCAGCAGCCCCTCCCGTAGCGGGTTATCCCTTACCTACAATGAGCAGTTCTTC. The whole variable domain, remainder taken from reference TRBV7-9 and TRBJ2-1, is DTGVSQNPRHKITKRGQNVTFRCDPISEHNRLYWYRQTLGQGPEFLTYFQNEAQLEKSRLLSDRFSAERPKGSFSTLEIQRTEQGDSAMYLCASSPSRSGLSLTYNEQFFGPGTRLTVL.

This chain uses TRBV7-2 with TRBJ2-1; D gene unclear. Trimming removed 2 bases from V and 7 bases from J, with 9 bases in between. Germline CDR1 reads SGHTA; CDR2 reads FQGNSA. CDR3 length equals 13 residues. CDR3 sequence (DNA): TGTGCCAGCAGCTTAAGTTTGGGGAATGAGCAGTTCTTC. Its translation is CASSLSLGNEQFF.

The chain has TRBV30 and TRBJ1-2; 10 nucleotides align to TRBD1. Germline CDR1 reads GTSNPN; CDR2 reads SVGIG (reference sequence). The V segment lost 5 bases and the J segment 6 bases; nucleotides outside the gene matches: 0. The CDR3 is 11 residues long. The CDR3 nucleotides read TGTGCCTGGGGACAGGGGGATGGCTACACCTTC. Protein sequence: CAWGQGDGYTF.

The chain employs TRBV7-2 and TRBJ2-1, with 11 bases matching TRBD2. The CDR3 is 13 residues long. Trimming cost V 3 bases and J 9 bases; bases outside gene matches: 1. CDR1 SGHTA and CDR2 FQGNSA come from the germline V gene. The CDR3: CASSFTSGSEQFF. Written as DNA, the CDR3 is TGTGCCAGCAGCTTTACTAGCGGGAGTGAGCAGTTCTTC.

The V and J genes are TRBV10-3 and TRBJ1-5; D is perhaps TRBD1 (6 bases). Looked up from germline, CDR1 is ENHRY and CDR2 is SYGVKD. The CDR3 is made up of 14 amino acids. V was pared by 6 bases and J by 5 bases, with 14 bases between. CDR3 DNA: TGTGCCATCAGCAACCGGGACACAGATCAGCCCCAGCATTTT. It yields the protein CAISNRDTDQPQHF.

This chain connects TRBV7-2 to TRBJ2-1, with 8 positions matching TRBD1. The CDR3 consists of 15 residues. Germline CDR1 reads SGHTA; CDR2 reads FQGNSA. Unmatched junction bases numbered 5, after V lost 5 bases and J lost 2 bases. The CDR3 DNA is TGTGCCAGCAGCCCCCCAGGGGGCCCCTACAATGAGCAGTTCTTC. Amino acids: CASSPPGGPYNEQFF.

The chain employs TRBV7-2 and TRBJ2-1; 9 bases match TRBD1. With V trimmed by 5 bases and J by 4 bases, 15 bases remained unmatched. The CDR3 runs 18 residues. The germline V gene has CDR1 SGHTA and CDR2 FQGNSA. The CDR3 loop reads CASSRLGSTGGPYNEQFF. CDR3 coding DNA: TGTGCCAGCAGCCGGCTCGGGTCAACAGGGGGCCCGTACAATGAGCAGTTCTTC.

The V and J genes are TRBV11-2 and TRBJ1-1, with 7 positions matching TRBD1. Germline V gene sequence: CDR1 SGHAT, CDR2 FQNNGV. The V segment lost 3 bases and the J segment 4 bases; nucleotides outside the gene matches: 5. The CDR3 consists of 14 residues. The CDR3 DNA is TGTGCCAGCAGCTTCGACAGGGTCGGCACTGAAGCTTTCTTT. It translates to CASSFDRVGTEAFF.

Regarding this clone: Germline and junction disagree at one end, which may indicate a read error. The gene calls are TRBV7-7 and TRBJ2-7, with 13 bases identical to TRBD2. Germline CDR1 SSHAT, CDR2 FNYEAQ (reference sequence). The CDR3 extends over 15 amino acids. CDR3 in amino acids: CASSYGLAGVDEQYF. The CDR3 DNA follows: TGTGCTAGCAGCTACGGACTAGCGGGAGTCGACGAGCAGTACTTC.

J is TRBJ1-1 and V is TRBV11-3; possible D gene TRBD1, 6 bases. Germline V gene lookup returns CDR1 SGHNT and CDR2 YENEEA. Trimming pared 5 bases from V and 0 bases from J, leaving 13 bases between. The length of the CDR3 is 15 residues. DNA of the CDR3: TGTGCCAGCAGCCTTAACGGACAGATGAACACTGAAGCTTTCTTT. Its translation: CASSLNGQMNTEAFF.

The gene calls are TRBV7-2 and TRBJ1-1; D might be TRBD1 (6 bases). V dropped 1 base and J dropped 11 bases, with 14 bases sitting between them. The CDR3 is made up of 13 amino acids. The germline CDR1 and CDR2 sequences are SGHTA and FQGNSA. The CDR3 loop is CASSLEGGRVAFF. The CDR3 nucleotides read TGTGCCAGCAGCTTAGAGGGGGGCAGAGTGGCTTTCTTT.

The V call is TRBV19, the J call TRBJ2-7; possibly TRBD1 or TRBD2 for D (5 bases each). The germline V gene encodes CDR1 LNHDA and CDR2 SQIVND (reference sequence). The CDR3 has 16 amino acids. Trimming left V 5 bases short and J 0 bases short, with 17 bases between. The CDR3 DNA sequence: TGTGCCAGTAGTGTCTCCGGGACCCTTAGCTCCTACGAGCAGTACTTC. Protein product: CASSVSGTLSSYEQYF.